The clone carrying this T cell receptor beta chain was detected once. This entry is derived from a study of blood T cell repertoires in COVID-19. About the research overall: COVID-19 samples from acute and convalescent phases originated in the United States, Italy and Spain.

Produced via immunoSEQ multiplex PCR; TCRdb's table is partial and in-frame only. This sample yields 200,000 to 250,000 clones, of which roughly nine tenths are seen a single time; 2.2% belongs to the top ten. This CDR3 spans 13 amino acids. CDR1 and CDR2 (germline): KGHSH, LQKENI. The V segment lost 6 bases and the J segment 6 bases; nucleotides outside the gene matches: 7. V gene TRBV18 combines with J gene TRBJ1-1, with 7 positions matching TRBD1. The sequenced sample was peripheral blood. The receptor was isolated from a woman aged 45-65 years with acute or convalescent COVID-19. The CDR3 is CASSLETGSEAFF. CDR3 coding DNA: TGTGCCAGCTCCCTAGAGACAGGGTCTGAAGCTTTCTTT. The full variable domain, its missing parts supplied by reference TRBV18 and TRBJ1-1, is NAGVMQNPRHLVRRRGQEARLRCSPMKGHSHVYWYRQLPEEGLKFMVYLQKENIIDESGMPKERFSAEFPKEGPSILRIQQVVRGDSAAYFCASSLETGSEAFFGQGTRLTVV.